This T cell receptor (beta chain) was documented in a study of T cell responses to AZD1222 COVID-19 vaccine. Notes on the study in general: CD4 TCRs covered the whole spike, strongest at regions 160-218 and 743-854. All repertoire sampling was performed exclusively after the peak T cell response.

The assay was immunoSEQ multiplex PCR, and TCRdb's table has in-frame clones only and misses some. The sample includes some 110,000 clones, roughly nine tenths of them seen just once. Worth noting for this clone: Its antigen is unknown.

Trimming at V came to 4 bases and at J to 6 bases, leaving 12 bases not matched to a gene. Germline-derived CDR1 and CDR2 are SGHVS and FQNEAQ. The CDR3 has 17 amino acids. The sample was peripheral blood, taken 28 days after the second dose of the MenACWY control vaccine. The TCR originated in an adult who received the MenACWY meningococcal vaccine as a control. This sequence joins TRBV7-8 and TRBJ2-3; 11 nucleotides match TRBD2. CDR3 sequence reads: CASSSNQIAGGKDTQYF. Written as DNA, the CDR3 is TGTGCCAGCAGCTCCAACCAAATAGCGGGGGGGAAGGATACGCAGTATTTT.